The T cell receptor (beta chain) described here comes from a study of T cell changes during pregnancy in multiple sclerosis. The length of the CDR3 is 14 residues. Germline V gives CDR1 SGHTA, CDR2 FQGNSA. Trimming shortened V by 6 bases and J by 2 bases, and 14 bases separated the two germline ends. Libraries were prepared by immunoSEQ multiplex PCR; TCRdb keeps only in-frame clonotypes and omits some of them. The sample lists tens of thousands of clones, more than 85% seen once, with about 2.8% in the top ten. The sequence was obtained from a female donor with multiple sclerosis, enrolled in a pregnancy study. Sequenced material: CD8+ T cells from peripheral blood mononuclear cells, taken in the third trimester of pregnancy. The J gene is TRBJ2-7, the V gene TRBV7-2; tentatively, D is TRBD1 (6 bases). The DNA for the CDR3 is TGTGCCAGCAGGTCTCCGGGACAAGCCTACGAGCAGTACTTC. Residues: CASRSPGQAYEQYF.